The clone carrying this TCR beta chain was observed once. This entry comes from a study of shared clonotypes between healthy human individuals. CDR3 length: 15 residues. The V and J ends lost 6 bases and 4 bases respectively, with 15 bases between them. Germline CDR1 reads SGHVS; CDR2 reads FQNEAQ. Positive CCR7 selection of CD45RO-negative cells yielded the naive CD8 cells, and terminally differentiated effector memory CD45RA+ cells were excluded. A deep-level run was used for the assay. Repertoires were generated with immunoSEQ multiplex PCR, while TCRdb's copy carries only in-frame clones and drops some. This sample has around 2.1 million clones, with about 92% found just once.

The sequence derives from a man between 18 and 35 years old in good health. Some clones in this sample may be carry-over from other donors' samples. Sequenced material: naive CD8+ T cells from PBMCs. This chain joins TRBV7-8 and TRBJ1-4; no clear D. DNA for the CDR3: TGTGCCAGCAGTCAAACGAACAGATATAATGAAAAACTGTTTTTT. Encoded protein: CASSQTNRYNEKLFF.